At least ten counts were recorded for the clone carrying this T cell receptor (beta chain). Preparation of the TCRbeta library involved a method that used unique molecular identifiers. TCRdb re-called the PCR reads with MiXCR, one entry per CDR3 protein. There are fewer than 750,000 distinct CDR3 sequences in the sample; 20% to 30% occur only once, and approximately 33% lies in the top ten. These data are taken from a study of T-cell reconstitution after alpha-beta-depleted transplantation in children. The CDR3 has 16 residues. Trimming took 3 bases from V and 5 from J; bases not matched to a gene: 5. The germline gives CDR1 LGHDT, CDR2 YNNKEL (reference sequence).

This chain links TRBV3-1 with TRBJ2-5; 14 bases are shared with TRBD2. This sequence originates from a boy in the first two years of life with Wiskott-Aldrich syndrome, due to receive a stem cell transplant. Source: PBMCs, taken before TCRalphabeta/CD19-depleted stem cell transplant. The CDR3 here is CASSQGTSGSAETQYF. DNA for the CDR3: TGTGCCAGCAGCCAGGGGACTAGCGGGAGTGCGGAGACCCAGTACTTC.